One sample yielded the 28 T cell receptor beta chains listed below, sequenced in a study of cytotoxic CD8 clonotypes in ibrutinib-treated CLL. Method: immunoSEQ multiplex PCR; TCRdb's copy keeps in-frame clones and lacks some. The table has 90,000 to 95,000 clones, approximately 80% seen once. Specimen: PBMCs, collected after 24 months of ibrutinib treatment. The receptors here all came from a human donor with chronic lymphocytic leukemia.

CDR3 DNA sequence: TGTGCCAGCAGCCTTCGGGACGGGCTGCAAGCTTTCTTT. This translates into CASSLRDGLQAFF. This chain connects TRBV7-9 to TRBJ1-1; TRBD1 might be the D (5 bases). CDR3 length: 13 amino acids. V lost 5 bases, J lost 9 bases, and 16 bases lay in between. The germline gives CDR1 SEHNR, CDR2 FQNEAQ (reference sequence).

The chain recombines TRBV15 with TRBJ2-1; D is undetermined. The CDR3 sequence is 15 residues long. The V end lost 1 base, the J end lost 3 bases, and 10 bases lay between the germline ends. The V gene's germline CDR1 is LNHNV and CDR2 YYDKDF (reference sequence). Here the CDR3 reads CATSRVTSYYNEQFF. CDR3 nucleotide sequence: TGTGCCACCAGCAGAGTCACTTCTTACTACAATGAGCAGTTCTTC.

The chain couples TRBV5-4 to TRBJ1-4; TRBD1 is a possible D gene (6 bases). Trimming took off 4 bases at V and 4 bases at J, with 11 bases between the two ends. This CDR3 is 14 amino acids long. The V gene's germline CDR1 is SGHNT and CDR2 YYREEE (reference sequence). Here the CDR3 reads CASSQGGGNEKLFF. In DNA, the CDR3 is TGTGCCAGCAGCCAAGGGGGGGGTAATGAAAAACTGTTTTTT.

The gene calls are TRBV19 and TRBJ2-7, with a tentative D call TRBD1 (6 bases). V shed 5 bases and J shed 4 bases, with 12 bases lying between them. Germline V CDR1 and CDR2: LNHDA, SQIVND (reference sequence). The CDR3 runs to 13 residues. CDR3 DNA: TGTGCCAGTAGTTCAAACAGGGCTTACGAGCAGTACTTC. Amino acid sequence: CASSSNRAYEQYF.

The chain has TRBV15 and TRBJ2-7, with D unclear. Germline V gene lookup returns CDR1 LNHNV and CDR2 YYDKDF (reference sequence). Trimming took 3 bases from V and 2 from J, leaving 11 bases between them. The CDR3 is made up of 14 amino acids. The CDR3 nucleotides are TGTGCCACCAGCAGGGCCAAGGGTACCTACGAGCAGTACTTC. It yields the protein CATSRAKGTYEQYF. Filled out from reference TRBV15 and TRBJ2-7, the complete variable domain reads DAMVIQNPRYQVTQFGKPVTLSCSQTLNHNVMYWYQQKSSQAPKLLFHYYDKDFNNEADTPDNFQSRRPNTSFCFLDIRSPGLGDTAMYLCATSRAKGTYEQYFGPGTRLTVT.

V usage is TRBV27 and J usage is TRBJ2-2; D is undetermined. With 3 bases removed from V and 4 bases from J, the gap between germline ends came to 15 bases. This CDR3 is built from 16 residues. CDR1 is MNHEY and CDR2 is SMNVEV in the germline V gene (reference sequence). The CDR3 DNA sequence: TGTGCCAGCAGTTTGCCTTTGGGCTTGGGCACCGGGGAGCTGTTTTTT. It translates to CASSLPLGLGTGELFF.

The rearrangement joins TRBV7-9 to TRBJ2-7; D perhaps matches TRBD2 (5 bases). V was pared by 5 bases and J by 5 bases, with 22 bases between. Germline V gene data show CDR1 as SEHNR and CDR2 as FQNEAQ (reference sequence). This CDR3 is 16 amino acids long. As DNA, the CDR3 is TGTGCCAGCAGCCGTTCTGTGGACTTGATATTGGACGAGCAGTACTTC. It encodes CASSRSVDLILDEQYF.

The V gene is TRBV10-3, the J gene TRBJ1-1; D remains unclear. This CDR3 spans 12 amino acids. V dropped 3 bases and J dropped 1 base, with 3 bases sitting between them. Germline lookup yields CDR1 ENHRY and CDR2 SYGVKD. CDR3 protein: CAISDGNTEAFF. In DNA form, the CDR3 reads TGTGCCATCAGTGACGGGAACACTGAAGCTTTCTTT.

The V and J genes are TRBV9 and TRBJ1-2, with unresolved D. V lost 0 bases and J 5 bases, leaving 11 bases between the germline ends. CDR1 and CDR2 from the germline V gene are SGDLS and YYNGEE. The CDR3 extends over 14 amino acids. As DNA, the CDR3 is TGTGCCAGCAGCGTAGCTTCAGACTATTATGGCTACACCTTC. Its translation: CASSVASDYYGYTF.

A few counts support this clone. This sequence joins TRBV28 and TRBJ1-2, with 7 bases that match TRBD1. With 3 bases clipped from V and 4 bases from J, the junction kept 8 bases outside the gene matches. CDR1 MDHEN and CDR2 SYDVKM come from the germline V gene. The CDR3 runs to 15 residues. CDR3 residues: CASSLGDSSSYGYTF. CDR3 DNA: TGTGCCAGCAGTTTGGGGGACAGCTCGTCCTATGGCTACACCTTC.

DNA of the CDR3: TGTGCCAGCAGGCTAGACCGGGCCTTTAATGAAAAACTGTTTTTT. Amino acid sequence: CASRLDRAFNEKLFF. V gene TRBV28 combines with J gene TRBJ1-4; D remains ambiguous. This CDR3 is built from 15 residues. Germline values: CDR1 MDHEN, CDR2 SYDVKM. Trimming took 6 bases from V and 4 from J, leaving 15 bases between them.

The V gene is TRBV29-1, the J gene TRBJ1-2; a possible D gene is TRBD1 (5 bases). Germline lookup yields CDR1 SQVTM and CDR2 ANQGSEA. With 6 bases removed from V and 7 bases from J, the gap between germline ends came to 18 bases. The CDR3 consists of 13 residues. The CDR3 bases are TGCAGCGTCCGGGTGGGGGAACTAGGTGGCTACACCTTC. Translating it yields CSVRVGELGGYTF.

The chain's CDR3 is CASSLSAAQETQYF. CDR3 DNA: TGTGCCAGCAGCTTAAGTGCAGCACAAGAGACCCAGTACTTC. The rearrangement links TRBV7-2 to TRBJ2-5; no definite D call. The CDR3 totals 14 residues. Germline loops: CDR1 SGHTA, CDR2 FQGNSA. V shed 2 bases and J shed 2 bases, with 9 bases lying between them.

V and J are TRBV19 and TRBJ2-7; D may correspond to TRBD1 or TRBD2 (6 bases each). Germline values: CDR1 LNHDA, CDR2 SQIVND (reference sequence). The CDR3 extends over 14 amino acids. Trimming took off 5 bases at V and 0 bases at J, with 11 bases between the two ends. CDR3 amino acids: CASSAGHSSYEQYF. The DNA for the CDR3 is TGTGCCAGTAGTGCGGGACACTCCTCCTACGAGCAGTACTTC.

The rearrangement links TRBV6-6 to TRBJ2-3, with D uncertain. CDR1 MNHNY and CDR2 SVGAGI come from the germline V gene (reference sequence). The ends were cut back, 4 bases at V and 2 bases at J, with 4 bases in the middle. This CDR3 region has 12 residues. The CDR3 nucleotides are TGTGCCAGCAGTTCACCCACAGATACGCAGTATTTT. This gives the protein CASSSPTDTQYF.

The chain combines TRBV7-2 with TRBJ2-1; 10 bases line up with TRBD2. V was pared by 3 bases and J by 5 bases, with 7 bases of the junction left unmatched. The germline gives CDR1 SGHTA, CDR2 FQGNSA. CDR3 length: 16 amino acids. The CDR3: CASSLSRLAGNNEQFF. The DNA of the CDR3 is TGTGCCAGCAGCTTGTCTCGACTAGCGGGTAACAATGAGCAGTTCTTC.

The chain links TRBV18 to TRBJ1-1, with D hard to call. The germline V and J ends were trimmed by 5 bases and 4 bases, with 8 bases remaining between them. The CDR3 length is 12 residues. Germline CDR1 reads KGHSH; CDR2 reads LQKENI. CDR3 sequence: CASSSSATEAFF. The CDR3 region has the DNA TGTGCCAGCTCAAGTTCCGCCACTGAAGCTTTCTTT.

The rearrangement uses TRBV7-3 and TRBJ1-1, with D tentatively TRBD1 (6 bases). Trimming took off 5 bases at V and 5 bases at J, with 15 bases between the two ends. The CDR3 length is 14 residues. CDR1 and CDR2 from the germline V gene are SGHTA and FQGTGA. DNA of the CDR3: TGTGCCAGCAGCCCGGGAGGGGGTTATACTGAAGCTTTCTTT. This encodes CASSPGGGYTEAFF.

The rearrangement joins TRBV4-3 to TRBJ2-3; maybe TRBD2 (7 bases). V was shortened by 0 bases and J by 4 bases, with 11 bases between the two germline ends. Germline V gene sequence: CDR1 LGHNA, CDR2 YSLEER. This CDR3 comprises 15 residues. The CDR3 sequence is CASSQDRGGADTQYF. The CDR3 nucleotides are TGCGCCAGCAGCCAAGATAGGGGGGGTGCAGATACGCAGTATTTT.

CDR3 loop: CASSLLAGGNEQYF. CDR3 DNA: TGCGCCAGCAGCTTACTAGCGGGAGGGAACGAGCAGTACTTC. The rearrangement links TRBV5-1 to TRBJ2-7, with 13 bases that match TRBD2. V trimming: 2 bases; J trimming: 5 bases; junction bases outside the gene matches: 1. CDR1 is SGHRS and CDR2 is YFSETQ in the germline V gene. The CDR3 runs 14 residues.

The genes are TRBV7-9 and TRBJ1-5; D gene unclear. Germline lookup yields CDR1 SEHNR and CDR2 FQNEAQ (reference sequence). The V gene lost 5 bases and the J gene lost 2 bases, with 10 bases spanning the gap. This CDR3 comprises 14 residues. The CDR3 here is CASSQGPGNQPQHF. The CDR3 DNA follows: TGTGCCAGCAGCCAAGGGCCGGGCAATCAGCCCCAGCATTTT.

This clone occurred once. The chain couples TRBV2 to TRBJ2-4, with D perhaps being TRBD1 or TRBD2 (5 bases each). V gave up 3 bases and J gave up 0 bases, with 15 bases separating them. CDR3 length: 17 amino acids. Germline assignment: CDR1 SNHLY and CDR2 FYNNEI. CDR3 sequence (DNA): TGTGCCAGCAGTGATTACCTGGGGACCTTAGCCAAAAACATTCAGTACTTC. This encodes CASSDYLGTLAKNIQYF.

The table lists this clone with a count of one. This sequence joins TRBV29-1 and TRBJ1-2; D unresolved. V lost 0 bases, J lost 3 bases, and 14 bases lay in between. Germline V lookup: CDR1 SQVTM, CDR2 ANQGSEA. This CDR3 region has 15 residues. The CDR3, as DNA: TGCAGCGTTGAAGAGGGTCTGTTTGGCGACTATGGCTACACCTTC. It specifies CSVEEGLFGDYGYTF.

Only one count was recorded for this clone. This chain links TRBV30 with TRBJ1-1, with 7 bases fitting TRBD1. V shed 3 bases, J shed 10 bases, and the junction held 8 bases outside the gene matches. The germline V gene encodes CDR1 GTSNPN and CDR2 SVGIG (reference sequence). CDR3 size: 12 residues. DNA of the CDR3: TGTGCCTGGAGCCAAACAGGGGCAGGAGCTTTCTTT. The encoded protein is CAWSQTGAGAFF.

The V and J genes are TRBV5-1 and TRBJ1-5; TRBD1 agrees at 7 bases. The germline gives CDR1 SGHRS, CDR2 YFSETQ. J gave up 0 bases and V 4 bases, and 4 bases lay outside the gene matches. CDR3 size: 15 residues. Here the CDR3 reads CASSITGDSNQPQHF. CDR3 nucleotide sequence: TGCGCCAGCAGCATCACAGGGGATAGCAATCAGCCCCAGCATTTT.

In its sample, this clone was seen many times. The rearrangement uses TRBV29-1 and TRBJ2-1, with D unresolved. The germline CDR1 and CDR2 sequences are SQVTM and ANQGSEA. The CDR3 covers 14 residues. V was pared by 6 bases and J by 4 bases, with 16 bases between. The CDR3 nucleotides are TGCAGCGTCGAGCTGGGCGGCACATACAATGAGCAGTTCTTC. Residues: CSVELGGTYNEQFF.

The J gene is TRBJ1-1, the V gene TRBV11-2; no clear D gene. The length of the CDR3 is 11 residues. Per the germline V gene, CDR1 is SGHAT and CDR2 is FQNNGV. The V gene lost 1 base and the J gene lost 7 bases, with 4 bases spanning the gap. In DNA, the CDR3 is TGTGCCAGCAGCTTAGGAGTTGAAGCTTTCTTT. The encoded protein is CASSLGVEAFF.

A few counts support this clone. The gene calls are TRBV6-6 and TRBJ1-1; no definite D call. This CDR3 comprises 14 residues. Germline CDR1 MNHNY, CDR2 SVGAGI (reference sequence). V was shortened by 2 bases and J by 1 base, with 8 bases between the two germline ends. CDR3 in DNA: TGTGCCAGCAGTTACGGGTGGGAGAACACTGAAGCTTTCTTT. It specifies CASSYGWENTEAFF.